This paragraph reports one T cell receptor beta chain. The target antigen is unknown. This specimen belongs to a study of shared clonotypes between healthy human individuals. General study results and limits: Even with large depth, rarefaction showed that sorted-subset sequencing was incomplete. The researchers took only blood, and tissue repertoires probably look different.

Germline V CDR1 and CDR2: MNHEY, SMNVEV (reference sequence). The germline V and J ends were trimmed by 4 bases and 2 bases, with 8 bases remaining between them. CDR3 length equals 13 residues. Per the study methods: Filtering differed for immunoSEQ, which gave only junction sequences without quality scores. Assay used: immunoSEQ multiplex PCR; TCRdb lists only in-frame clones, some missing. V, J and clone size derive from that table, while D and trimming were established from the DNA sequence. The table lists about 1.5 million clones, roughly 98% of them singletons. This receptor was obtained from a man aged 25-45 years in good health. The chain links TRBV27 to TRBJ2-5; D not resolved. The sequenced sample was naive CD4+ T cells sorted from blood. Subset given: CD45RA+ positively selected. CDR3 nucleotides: TGTGCCAGCAGTTCGTACAGTCAAGAGACCCAGTACTTC. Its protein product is CASSSYSQETQYF.